Below, 28 T cell receptor beta chains from the same sample are listed, as sequenced in a study of CD8 T cells in Susac syndrome. The RNA input was roughly 0.45 to 1 ug, and it was reverse transcribed with random hexamers. TCRdb re-called the immunoSEQ multiplex PCR reads with MiXCR, one entry per CDR3 protein. This sample carries more than 150,000 distinct CDR3 sequences, around 95% of them seen once, and the ten largest clones take 0.14% to 0.15%. Sequencing was carried out using CD8+ T cells from PBMCs. The receptors were gathered from a human donor with multiple sclerosis.

The gene calls are TRBV20-1 and TRBJ2-5, with 7 bases that match TRBD1. The length of the CDR3 is 11 residues. Per germline, CDR1 DFQATT and CDR2 SNEGSKA (reference sequence). Germline trimming cut 5 bases from V and 3 bases from J; bases unmatched to any gene: 0. CDR3 nucleotides: TGCAGTGCTGACAGGGAAGAGACCCAGTACTTC. Translating it yields CSADREETQYF.

V is TRBV5-4 and J is TRBJ2-3; D gene uncertain. The CDR3 extends over 11 amino acids. Germline loops: CDR1 SGHNT, CDR2 YYREEE (reference sequence). V dropped 4 bases and J dropped 6 bases, with 6 bases sitting between them. CDR3 DNA sequence: TGTGCCAGCAGCACCTCGGATACGCAGTATTTT. Protein product: CASSTSDTQYF.

The CDR3 DNA reads TGCAGCGTGTCAGTCGGAGAGACCCAGTACTTC. This codes for CSVSVGETQYF. The chain combines TRBV29-1 with TRBJ2-5; no clear D. The germline V and J ends were trimmed by 6 bases and 4 bases, with 9 bases remaining between them. Germline V gene lookup returns CDR1 SQVTM and CDR2 ANQGSEA. CDR3 length equals 11 residues.

CDR3 amino acids: CSALISEQFF. The CDR3 nucleotides read TGCAGCGCCCTTATTTCTGAGCAGTTCTTC. The J gene is TRBJ2-1, the V gene TRBV29-1, with D uncertain. From germline, CDR1 is SQVTM and CDR2 ANQGSEA. CDR3 size: 10 residues. V was pared by 7 bases and J by 9 bases, with 10 bases between.

The chain couples TRBV18 to TRBJ2-6; the D is unclear. This CDR3 is 17 amino acids long. CDR1 and CDR2 (germline): KGHSH, LQKENI. Deletions cut 3 bases from V and 0 bases from J, with 12 bases between. The CDR3 loop reads CASSPPGSGSGANVLTF. CDR3 in DNA: TGTGCCAGCTCACCGCCCGGGTCGGGCTCTGGGGCCAACGTCCTGACTTTC.

The V call is TRBV4-2, the J call TRBJ2-3; no clear D gene. The germline gives CDR1 LGHNA, CDR2 YNFKEQ. The ends were cut back, 4 bases at V and 11 bases at J, with 13 bases in the middle. The CDR3 runs 12 residues. The CDR3 is CASSPNGILQYF. The CDR3 DNA reads TGTGCCAGCAGCCCGAATGGGATCTTGCAGTATTTT.

This clonotype was observed a handful of times. The rearrangement links TRBV3-1 to TRBJ2-7; no definite D call. Germline V gives CDR1 LGHDT, CDR2 YNNKEL (reference sequence). The CDR3 is 11 residues long. V was clipped by 1 base and J by 3 bases, with 1 base between them. The CDR3 sequence: CASSQGYEQYF. Here the CDR3 DNA reads TGTGCCAGCAGCCAAGGCTACGAGCAGTACTTC.

The CDR3 DNA reads TGTGCCTGGAGTGTTGGCCACGCCAATCAGCCCCAGCATTTT. Protein sequence: CAWSVGHANQPQHF. The rearrangement uses TRBV30 and TRBJ1-5, with unresolved D. Germline V lookup: CDR1 GTSNPN, CDR2 SVGIG (reference sequence). Trimming took off 0 bases at V and 3 bases at J, with 9 bases between the two ends. The CDR3 sequence is 14 residues long.

J is TRBJ1-1 and V is TRBV6-4; TRBD1 is a possible D gene (5 bases). CDR3 length: 15 residues. The germline V gene has CDR1 MRHNA and CDR2 SNTAGT. Trimming stripped 6 bases from V and 0 bases from J, with 14 bases between. This CDR3 is CASRRDGLMNTEAFF. As DNA, the CDR3 is TGTGCCAGCAGAAGGGACGGACTAATGAACACTGAAGCTTTCTTT.

The V and J genes are TRBV3-1 and TRBJ2-1; either TRBD1 or TRBD2 may fit D (6 bases each). The CDR3 length is 16 residues. Germline CDR1 and CDR2: LGHDT and YNNKEL (reference sequence). Trimming stripped 0 bases from V and 2 bases from J, with 11 bases between. The CDR3 loop reads CASSQDLGGAYNEQFF. In DNA, the CDR3 is TGTGCCAGCAGCCAAGATTTGGGGGGCGCCTACAATGAGCAGTTCTTC.

The chain recombines TRBV5-6 with TRBJ2-1, with 8 positions matching TRBD2. The germline CDR1 and CDR2 sequences are SGHDT and YYEEEE. V shed 4 bases, J shed 7 bases, and the junction held 10 bases outside the gene matches. This CDR3 is built from 15 residues. This CDR3 is CASSPGGSRGNEQFF. DNA for the CDR3: TGTGCCAGCAGCCCGGGGGGGAGTCGAGGGAATGAGCAGTTCTTC.

The V and J genes are TRBV29-1 and TRBJ1-2; D is unresolved. Trimming stripped 7 bases from V and 2 bases from J, with 11 bases between. Germline-derived CDR1 and CDR2 are SQVTM and ANQGSEA. The CDR3 is made up of 12 amino acids. The chain's CDR3 is CSAPTGNYGYTF. CDR3 sequence (DNA): TGCAGCGCCCCGACTGGAAACTATGGCTACACCTTC.

The CDR3 sequence is CASSPEPGQGAVWANVLTF. CDR3 coding DNA: TGTGCCAGCAGTCCAGAACCGGGACAGGGTGCGGTCTGGGCCAACGTCCTGACTTTC. The V gene is TRBV5-4, the J gene TRBJ2-6; the match to TRBD1 covers 9 bases. Germline CDR1 reads SGHNT; CDR2 reads YYREEE (reference sequence). This CDR3 region has 19 residues. Trimming removed 5 bases from V and 5 bases from J; junction bases left unmatched: 17.

This clonotype was seen a single time. The CDR3 region is CAWSLAGSSYEQYF. As DNA, the CDR3 is TGTGCCTGGTCTTTGGCGGGGAGTTCCTACGAGCAGTACTTC. The J gene is TRBJ2-7, the V gene TRBV30; possible D gene TRBD2, 6 bases. Germline V gene lookup returns CDR1 GTSNPN and CDR2 SVGIG (reference sequence). This CDR3 has 14 residues. Between the trimmed V and J ends, which lost 5 bases and 1 base, there was a span of 15 bases.

J is TRBJ2-5 and V is TRBV12-5; the D is unclear. This CDR3 spans 15 amino acids. Trimming removed 6 bases from V and 5 bases from J, with 19 bases in between. CDR1 LGHNT and CDR2 FRNRAP come from the germline V gene. The CDR3 reads CASGLSSRVAETQYF. CDR3 DNA: TGTGCTAGTGGGCTTTCCTCTAGGGTGGCGGAGACCCAGTACTTC.

The genes are TRBV12-3 or TRBV12-4 and TRBJ1-2, with D possibly TRBD1 on 6 matching bases. V was clipped by 7 bases and J by 7 bases, with 19 bases between them. The CDR3 spans 14 residues. Here the CDR3 DNA reads TGTGCCAGCAACCTGGGTCTTTCAGGGGCTGGCTACACCTTC. Protein sequence: CASNLGLSGAGYTF.

The V and J genes are TRBV12-3 or TRBV12-4 and TRBJ1-2; D is perhaps TRBD1 (5 bases). The CDR3 consists of 14 residues. Trimming pared 2 bases from V and 1 base from J, leaving 8 bases between. The CDR3 nucleotides read TGTGCCAGCAGTTTACCCGACAGTAACTATGGCTACACCTTC. Translation: CASSLPDSNYGYTF.

This rearrangement joins TRBV27 to TRBJ1-4; D may be TRBD1 (5 bases). Germline assignment: CDR1 MNHEY and CDR2 SMNVEV (reference sequence). The CDR3 has 16 residues. V lost 6 bases and J lost 1, with 15 bases in between. The CDR3 region is CASRPQGLGTNEKLFF. The CDR3, as DNA: TGTGCCAGCAGACCGCAGGGATTGGGAACTAATGAAAAACTGTTTTTT. Full variable domain (missing parts from reference TRBV27 and TRBJ1-4): EAQVTQNPRYLITVTGKKLTVTCSQNMNHEYMSWYRQDPGLGLRQIYYSMNVEVTDKGDVPEGYKVSRKEKRNFPLILESPSPNQTSLYFCASRPQGLGTNEKLFFGSGTQLSVL.

A note on this clonotype: Mismatch with germline at one junction end may stem from a read error. V gene TRBV20-1 combines with J gene TRBJ2-3; either TRBD1 or TRBD2 may supply D (5 bases each). CDR1 DFQATT and CDR2 SNEGSKA come from the germline V gene (reference sequence). This CDR3 comprises 15 residues. For the CDR3, the DNA is TGCAGTGCTAGAGATTGGGGGTCTAGCAGAGATACGCAGTATTTT. Translation: CSARDWGSSRDTQYF.

The gene calls are TRBV2 and TRBJ2-1; D assignment may be TRBD1 or TRBD2 (5 bases each). Trimming cost V 4 bases and J 6 bases, with 10 bases left between them. This CDR3 region has 13 residues. The germline V gene encodes CDR1 SNHLY and CDR2 FYNNEI. CDR3 region: CASSGGAANEQFF. CDR3 nucleotides: TGTGCCAGCAGTGGAGGGGCGGCCAATGAGCAGTTCTTC. The variable domain in full, completed from reference TRBV2 and TRBJ2-1, reads EPEVTQTPSHQVTQMGQEVILRCVPISNHLYFYWYRQILGQKVEFLVSFYNNEISEKSEIFDDQFSVERPDGSNFTLKIRSTKLEDSAMYFCASSGGAANEQFFGPGTRLTVL.

The genes are TRBV20-1 and TRBJ2-3, with D uncertain. The germline gives CDR1 DFQATT, CDR2 SNEGSKA (reference sequence). Trimming removed 0 bases from V and 8 bases from J, with 6 bases in between. There are 11 residues in the CDR3. The CDR3 DNA is TGCAGTGCTAGAGAGGATTTTACGCAGTATTTT. This encodes CSAREDFTQYF.

This chain links TRBV5-8 with TRBJ2-2; no firm D call. CDR1 and CDR2 from the germline V gene are SGHTS and YDEGEE. The length of the CDR3 is 14 residues. V was pared by 3 bases and J by 5 bases, with 11 bases between. The CDR3 loop reads CASSSITVTGELFF. The CDR3 nucleotides read TGTGCCAGCAGCTCAATAACGGTGACCGGGGAGCTGTTTTTT.

This rearrangement joins TRBV12-5 to TRBJ2-7; 10 bases fit TRBD1. Germline assignment: CDR1 LGHNT and CDR2 FRNRAP. Losses at the gene ends were 2 bases for V and 5 bases for J; bases not matched to a gene: 9. This CDR3 has 16 residues. The CDR3 sequence: CASGLPPGTGDNEQYF. The CDR3, as DNA: TGTGCTAGTGGTTTGCCCCCAGGGACAGGGGACAACGAGCAGTACTTC.

V usage is TRBV6-2 or TRBV6-3 and J usage is TRBJ2-7, with unresolved D. This CDR3 has 18 amino acids. Germline assignment: CDR1 MNHEY and CDR2 SVGEGT. The V end was cut by 2 bases, the J end by 0 bases, with 20 bases between. CDR3 loop: CASSYDSGPSPSSYEQYV. The CDR3 region has the DNA TGTGCCAGCAGTTACGATTCTGGACCATCTCCTAGCTCCTACGAGCAGTACGTC.

The genes are TRBV15 and TRBJ2-1; 9 bases match TRBD1. The CDR3 runs to 15 residues. Per the germline V gene, CDR1 is LNHNV and CDR2 is YYDKDF (reference sequence). Trimming took 4 bases from V and 7 from J; bases not matched to a gene: 8. The CDR3 DNA is TGTGCCACCAGCACCCGGACAGGGGCAGTGAATGAGCAGTTCTTC. Translating it yields CATSTRTGAVNEQFF.

The chain combines TRBV2 with TRBJ2-1; 10 bases are a match to TRBD2. CDR1 is SNHLY, CDR2 FYNNEI, per germline. V shed 6 bases and J 6 bases; nucleotides not matched to a gene: 5. The CDR3 runs to 14 residues. Written as DNA, the CDR3 is TGTGCCAGCAGCTCTAGCGGGGGATTCAATGAGCAGTTCTTC. Translated: CASSSSGGFNEQFF.

This chain joins TRBV11-1 and TRBJ2-5; perhaps TRBD2 as D (6 bases). V lost 4 bases and J lost 5, with 14 bases in between. The CDR3 runs to 14 residues. Germline loops: CDR1 SGHAT, CDR2 FQDESV (reference sequence). The CDR3 loop reads CASSSSVGRETQYF. CDR3 nucleotides: TGTGCCAGCAGCTCCTCCGTGGGGAGGGAGACCCAGTACTTC.

The chain links TRBV11-1 to TRBJ1-2, with a possible D match to TRBD1 (6 bases). CDR3 length: 15 residues. Germline V gene lookup returns CDR1 SGHAT and CDR2 FQDESV (reference sequence). V was clipped by 5 bases and J by 7 bases, with 20 bases between them. CDR3 in amino acids: CASSDSWGAWSGYTF. CDR3 coding DNA: TGTGCCAGCAGCGACAGCTGGGGGGCTTGGAGTGGCTACACCTTC.